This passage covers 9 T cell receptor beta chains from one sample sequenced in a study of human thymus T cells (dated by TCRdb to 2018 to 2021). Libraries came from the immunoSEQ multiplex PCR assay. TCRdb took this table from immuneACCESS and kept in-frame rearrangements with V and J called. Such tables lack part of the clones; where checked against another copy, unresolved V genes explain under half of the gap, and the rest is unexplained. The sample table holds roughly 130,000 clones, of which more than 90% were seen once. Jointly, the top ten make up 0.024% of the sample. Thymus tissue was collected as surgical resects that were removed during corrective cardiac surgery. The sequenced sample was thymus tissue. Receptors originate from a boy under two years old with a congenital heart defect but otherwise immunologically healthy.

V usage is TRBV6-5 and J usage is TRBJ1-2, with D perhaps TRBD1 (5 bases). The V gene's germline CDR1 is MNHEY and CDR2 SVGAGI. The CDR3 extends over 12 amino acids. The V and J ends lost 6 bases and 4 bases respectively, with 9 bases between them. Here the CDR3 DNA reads TGTGCCAGCAGCCACAGGCCCTATGGCTACACCTTC. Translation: CASSHRPYGYTF.

The CDR3 loop reads CASSEGQGNEKLFF. CDR3 DNA sequence: TGTGCCAGCAGTGAGGGACAGGGGAATGAAAAACTGTTTTTT. J is TRBJ1-4 and V is TRBV28, with 10 positions matching TRBD1. Germline CDR1 is MDHEN and CDR2 is SYDVKM. The CDR3 totals 14 residues. Unmatched junction bases numbered 2, after V lost 5 bases and J lost 5 bases.

The CDR3 nucleotides read TGTGCCAGCTCACCGGCATATAGCGGGGGGCCTCGGCAGAACACCGGGGAGCTGTTTTTT. This codes for CASSPAYSGGPRQNTGELFF. V is TRBV18 and J is TRBJ2-2, with 10 bases fitting TRBD2. The V gene end was trimmed by 3 bases and the J gene end by 1 base; junction bases not matched to a gene: 14. CDR1 and CDR2 from the germline V gene are KGHSH and LQKENI. The CDR3 sequence is 20 residues long.

CDR3: CASSFTSEGRALQETQYF. The CDR3 bases are TGTGCCAGCAGCTTCACCTCCGAAGGCAGGGCCCTCCAAGAGACCCAGTACTTC. This sequence joins TRBV11-2 and TRBJ2-5; D perhaps matches TRBD1 (5 bases). The CDR3 has 18 residues. V lost 3 bases to trimming and J lost 1 base, with 21 bases between them. The germline V gene encodes CDR1 SGHAT and CDR2 FQNNGV.

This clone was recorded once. The CDR3 is CASSPGWASRGYTF. The CDR3 coding sequence is TGTGCCAGCAGCCCCGGATGGGCCTCTCGGGGCTACACCTTC. The chain links TRBV6-5 to TRBJ1-2; no clear D. Per the germline V gene, CDR1 is MNHEY and CDR2 is SVGAGI. The V and J ends lost 6 bases and 8 bases respectively, with 19 bases between them. The CDR3 is made up of 14 amino acids.

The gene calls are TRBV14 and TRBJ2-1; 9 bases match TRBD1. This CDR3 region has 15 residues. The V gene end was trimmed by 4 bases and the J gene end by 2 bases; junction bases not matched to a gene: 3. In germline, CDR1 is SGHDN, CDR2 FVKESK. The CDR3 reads CASSPGQGPYNEQFF. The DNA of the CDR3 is TGTGCCAGCAGCCCGGGACAGGGACCCTACAATGAGCAGTTCTTC.

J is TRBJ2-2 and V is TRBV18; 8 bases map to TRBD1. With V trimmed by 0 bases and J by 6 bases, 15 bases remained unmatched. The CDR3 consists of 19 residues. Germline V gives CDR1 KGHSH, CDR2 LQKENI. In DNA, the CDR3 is TGTGCCAGCTCACCACCCGGGACAGGCTCCTCGGTGTTCCCCGGGGAGCTGTTTTTT. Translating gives CASSPPGTGSSVFPGELFF.

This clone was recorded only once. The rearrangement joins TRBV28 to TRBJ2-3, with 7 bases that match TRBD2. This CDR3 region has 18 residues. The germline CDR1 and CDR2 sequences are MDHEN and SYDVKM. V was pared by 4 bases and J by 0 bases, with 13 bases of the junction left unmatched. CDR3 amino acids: CASSSTCPTSESTDTQYF. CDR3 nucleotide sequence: TGTGCCAGCAGTTCGACCTGTCCAACTAGCGAGAGCACAGATACGCAGTATTTT.

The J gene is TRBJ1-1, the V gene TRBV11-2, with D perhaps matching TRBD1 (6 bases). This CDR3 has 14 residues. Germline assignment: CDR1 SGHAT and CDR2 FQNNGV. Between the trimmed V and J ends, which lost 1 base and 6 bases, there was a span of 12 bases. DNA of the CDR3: TGTGCCAGCAGCTTAGTTACAGGGCGGGCTGAAGCTTTCTTT. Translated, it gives CASSLVTGRAEAFF.